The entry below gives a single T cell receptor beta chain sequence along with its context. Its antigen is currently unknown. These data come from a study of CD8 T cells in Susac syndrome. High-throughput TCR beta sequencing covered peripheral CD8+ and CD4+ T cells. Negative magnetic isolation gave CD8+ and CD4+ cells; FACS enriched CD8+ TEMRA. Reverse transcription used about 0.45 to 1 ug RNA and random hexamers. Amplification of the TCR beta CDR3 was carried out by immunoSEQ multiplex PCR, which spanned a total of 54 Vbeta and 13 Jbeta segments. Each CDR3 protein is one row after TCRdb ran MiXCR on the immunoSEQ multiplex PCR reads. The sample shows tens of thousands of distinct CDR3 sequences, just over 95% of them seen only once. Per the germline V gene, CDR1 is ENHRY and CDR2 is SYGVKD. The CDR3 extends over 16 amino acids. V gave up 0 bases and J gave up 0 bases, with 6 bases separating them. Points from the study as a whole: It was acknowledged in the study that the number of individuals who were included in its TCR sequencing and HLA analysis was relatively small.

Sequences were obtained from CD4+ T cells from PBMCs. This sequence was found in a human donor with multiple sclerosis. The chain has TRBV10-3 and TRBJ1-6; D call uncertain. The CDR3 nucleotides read TGTGCCATCAGTGAGTCAAGGAGCTCCTATAATTCACCCCTCCACTTT. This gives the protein CAISESRSSYNSPLHF.